The present TCR beta chain was sequenced within a study of blood T cell repertoires in COVID-19. Study-wide context: Material from acute and convalescent COVID-19 was sourced from the United States, Italy and Spain. The cDNA or gDNA used as material had been derived from T cells, B-cell-depleted T cells, or PBMCs.

Methods used by the authors: Reference gene primer amplification gave nucleated cell count estimates. Some clones are missing from TCRdb's copy, which holds only in-frame ones; the method was immunoSEQ multiplex PCR. Clone size and V and J calls were adopted from that table, with D and trimming inferred from the DNA. The sample consists of roughly 410,000 clones, around 87% of them appearing once. Germline values: CDR1 SNHLY, CDR2 FYNNEI. The CDR3 has 11 amino acids. The germline V and J ends were trimmed by 1 base and 13 bases, with 10 bases remaining between them. This clonotype was sampled from a woman aged 60-75 years with COVID-19, enrolled during active disease. The source material was peripheral blood. The J gene is TRBJ1-2, the V gene TRBV2; D is perhaps TRBD1 (5 bases). The DNA for the CDR3 is TGTGCCAGCAGTGAAGAGGGGCTCTCCACCTTC. Translation: CASSEEGLSTF.